The TCR beta chain described here comes from a study of T cells after yellow fever vaccination. Study in general: Fractions low in cell number were prepared with SMART-Seq v4 Ultra Low Input.

This clonotype was observed a few times. The TCR cDNA carried a universal primer site and UMIs from 5'RACE template switching. TCRdb redid the calling of the 5' RACE reads with MiXCR, one entry per CDR3 protein. The sample consists of 620,000 or so distinct CDR3 sequences, about a sixth of them appearing once. Germline trimming cut 7 bases from V and 4 bases from J; bases unmatched to any gene: 13. The CDR3 extends over 16 amino acids. Per germline, CDR1 SGHDN and CDR2 FVKESK. Sequencing used PBMCs, obtained around 5 days after the first yellow fever vaccination. The sequence was obtained from a man aged 18 to 35 who received the YFV17D yellow fever vaccine. J is TRBJ2-5 and V is TRBV14, with 9 positions matching TRBD1. CDR3 DNA: TGTGCCAGCAAGGGGACCGGGACAGGGACGCGAGAGACCCAGTACTTC. This sequence encodes CASKGTGTGTRETQYF.